This TCR beta chain emerged from a study of identifying expanded T cells in peripheral blood. Method: immunoSEQ multiplex PCR; TCRdb's copy keeps in-frame clones and lacks some. The sample records about 90,000 clones, about 85% being singletons. A remark on this clone: Its antigen is not known.

Per germline, CDR1 MGHRA and CDR2 YSYEKL. Trimming removed 4 bases from V and 0 bases from J, with 15 bases in between. This CDR3 contains 16 residues. No infections or other immune events were documented during collection. Whole-study results and caveats: Clone count variance between roughly 2-week samples rose with total template count. Over two and four weeks, about 16 and 19 clones changed, versus around 1.3 between replicates.

The chain links TRBV4-1 to TRBJ1-2; D is possibly TRBD1 (5 bases). The sequenced sample consisted of blood. This clonotype originated in a person aged 18-69 years in good health. DNA of the CDR3: TGCGCCAGCAGCCTCCGGGAGGGGTCAGCTAACTATGGCTACACCTTC. Its translation is CASSLREGSANYGYTF.